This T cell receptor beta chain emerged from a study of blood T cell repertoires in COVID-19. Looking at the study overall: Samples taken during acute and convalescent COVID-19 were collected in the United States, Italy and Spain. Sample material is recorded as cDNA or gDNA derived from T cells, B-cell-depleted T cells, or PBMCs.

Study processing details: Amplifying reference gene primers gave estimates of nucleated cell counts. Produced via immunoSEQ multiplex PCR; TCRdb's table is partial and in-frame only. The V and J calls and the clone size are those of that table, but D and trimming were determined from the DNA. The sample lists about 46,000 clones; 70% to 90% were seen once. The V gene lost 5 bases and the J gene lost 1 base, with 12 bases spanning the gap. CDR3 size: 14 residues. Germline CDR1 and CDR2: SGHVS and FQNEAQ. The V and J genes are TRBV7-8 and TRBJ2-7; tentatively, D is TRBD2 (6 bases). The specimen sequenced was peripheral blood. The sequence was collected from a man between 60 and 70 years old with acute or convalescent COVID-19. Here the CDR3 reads CASSAGPGSYEQYF. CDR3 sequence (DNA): TGTGCCAGCAGCGCGGGGCCAGGTTCCTACGAGCAGTACTTC.